The rows below give T cell receptor beta chains drawn from one sample of a study of blood T cell repertoires in COVID-19. TCRdb's copy holds only in-frame clones and misses some; the assay was immunoSEQ multiplex PCR. The profile shows about 120,000 clones, just under 80% of them singletons. The material sequenced was peripheral blood. Every receptor here comes from a human donor in a cohort sampled during active COVID-19. CDR3s include the opening cysteine and the closing phenylalanine or tryptophan. Each record gives: D gene, J gene, clone size, V gene, CDR3 protein, CDR3 DNA. The D gene is left open where the match is weak. A clone size is listed for some rows: how often the clone was seen (once, few, many), or a class if it is expanded.

TRBD1	TRBJ1-2	-	TRBV6-2/TRBV6-3	CASSYRDRGRGYTF	TGTGCCAGCAGTTACCGGGACAGGGGTCGCGGCTACACCTTC
TRBD2	TRBJ2-3	-	TRBV2	CASSGTGTSTYF	TGTGCCAGCAGTGGTACCGGGACTAGCACGTATTTT
-	TRBJ2-2	-	TRBV7-2	CASSLESTGELFF	TGTGCCAGCAGCTTAGAGAGTACCGGGGAGCTGTTTTTT
-	TRBJ1-1	few	TRBV20-1	CSAREEGDAFF	TGCAGTGCTAGAGAGGAGGGTGACGCTTTCTTT
TRBD1	TRBJ1-2	-	TRBV4-1	CASSQVKGAQGGYTF	TGCGCCAGCAGCCAAGTTAAGGGGGCGCAGGGAGGCTACACCTTC
-	TRBJ2-7	-	TRBV27	CASSDSRVPAIYEQYF	TGTGCCAGCAGTGATTCCAGGGTACCCGCCATCTACGAGCAGTACTTC
-	TRBJ1-1	-	TRBV19	CASQQGETEAFF	TGTGCCAGCCAACAGGGAGAGACTGAAGCTTTCTTT
TRBD1	TRBJ2-7	-	TRBV24-1	CATSERDRVWTYEQYF	TGTGCCACCAGTGAGAGAGACAGGGTTTGGACCTACGAGCAGTACTTC
-	TRBJ1-5	-	TRBV28	CASSPRPGSGNQPQHF	TGTGCCAGCAGTCCAAGGCCAGGGTCAGGCAATCAGCCCCAGCATTTT
-	TRBJ1-4	-	TRBV6-6	CASRGQTNEKLFF	TGTGCCAGCAGAGGACAGACTAATGAAAAACTGTTTTTT
-	TRBJ2-1	-	TRBV4-1	CASSQDWEDEQFF	TGCGCCAGCAGCCAAGATTGGGAGGACGAGCAGTTCTTC
TRBD2	TRBJ2-3	-	TRBV7-2	CASSLGLAQTDTQYF	TGTGCCAGCAGCTTGGGACTAGCGCAGACAGATACGCAGTATTTT
TRBD1	TRBJ1-2	-	TRBV19	CASSIGGQGRSYTF	TGTGCCAGTAGTATAGGTGGACAGGGGAGGAGCTACACCTTC
-	TRBJ1-1	-	TRBV9	CASSAGGNTEAFF	TGTGCCAGCAGCGCAGGAGGTAACACTGAAGCTTTCTTT
-	TRBJ2-7	once	TRBV27	CASSPLAHYYEQYF	TGTGCCAGCAGTCCCCTAGCCCATTACTACGAGCAGTACTTC
-	TRBJ1-3	-	TRBV7-2	CASSFQRGTGNTIYF	TGTGCCAGCAGTTTTCAAAGGGGAACTGGAAACACCATATATTTT
TRBD2	TRBJ2-3	-	TRBV11-2	CASSLTGTSGSYGADTQYF	TGTGCCAGCAGCTTAACAGGGACTAGCGGGTCCTATGGGGCAGATACGCAGTATTTT
TRBD1	TRBJ1-1	-	TRBV6-7	CASHGQGITEAFF	TGTGCCAGCCACGGACAGGGGATAACTGAAGCTTTCTTT
TRBD2	TRBJ2-3	-	TRBV7-2	CASSLMQRGNTQYF	TGTGCCAGCAGCTTAATGCAGCGGGGAAATACGCAGTATTTT
TRBD1	TRBJ2-1	-	TRBV11-2	CASSSDRGSYNEQFF	TGTGCCAGCAGCTCGGACAGGGGTTCCTACAATGAGCAGTTCTTC
-	TRBJ1-1	-	TRBV12-3/TRBV12-4	CASSLGQNTEAFF	TGTGCCAGCAGTTTGGGGCAGAACACTGAAGCTTTCTTT
-	TRBJ1-2	-	TRBV3-1/TRBV3-2	CASSQEQGNGYTF	TGTGCCAGCAGCCAAGAACAGGGTAATGGCTACACCTTC
-	TRBJ2-3	-	TRBV9	CASSVVEGLNTQYF	TGTGCCAGCAGCGTAGTCGAGGGACTTAATACGCAGTATTTT
TRBD1	TRBJ2-7	-	TRBV18	CASSQTPLGQGGEQYF	TGTGCCAGCTCACAAACTCCCCTGGGACAGGGCGGAGAGCAGTACTTC
-	TRBJ1-3	many	TRBV4-3	CASSQDASGSGNTIYF	TGCGCCAGCAGCCAAGATGCGTCCGGTTCTGGAAACACCATATATTTT
-	TRBJ2-6	-	TRBV2	CASSGDNAGANVLTF	TGTGCCAGCAGCGGGGACAATGCTGGGGCCAACGTCCTGACTTTC
TRBD1	TRBJ2-2	-	TRBV27	CASSPYRTGVTGELFF	TGTGCCAGCAGTCCGTATAGGACAGGGGTCACCGGGGAGCTGTTTTTT
TRBD1	TRBJ1-2	-	TRBV13	CASSLQGAYGYTF	TGTGCCAGCAGCCTACAGGGGGCTTATGGCTACACCTTC
TRBD2	TRBJ2-3	-	TRBV6-5	CASSYSGGGTPGPQYF	TGTGCCAGCAGTTACTCTGGCGGGGGGACCCCTGGGCCGCAGTATTTT
-	TRBJ2-5	-	TRBV27	CASSSPDSQETQYF	TGTGCCAGCAGTTCTCCGGACAGCCAAGAGACCCAGTACTTC
-	TRBJ1-1	-	TRBV10-3	CAISEFVGEAFF	TGTGCCATCAGTGAATTTGTCGGGGAAGCTTTCTTT
TRBD2	TRBJ2-1	-	TRBV7-8	CASSPLRGGAHNEQFF	TGTGCCAGCAGCCCCCTCCGGGGGGGGGCACACAATGAGCAGTTCTTC
TRBD1	TRBJ1-2	-	TRBV7-9	CASTSTGASGYTF	TGTGCCAGCACCTCGACAGGGGCCTCGGGCTACACCTTC
TRBD1	TRBJ1-6	-	TRBV3-1/TRBV3-2	CASSTGTGYSPLHF	TGTGCCAGCAGCACCGGGACAGGCTATTCACCCCTCCACTTT
TRBD2	TRBJ2-7	-	TRBV19	CASSIAGGSYEQYF	TGTGCCAGTAGTATAGCGGGAGGTTCCTACGAGCAGTACTTC
-	TRBJ1-2	-	TRBV10-3	CAISELGGRNGYTF	TGTGCCATCAGTGAATTGGGAGGGCGGAACGGCTACACCTTC
TRBD2	TRBJ2-5	-	TRBV7-2	CASSLGTSIVETQYF	TGTGCCAGCAGCTTAGGGACTAGTATCGTGGAGACCCAGTACTTC
TRBD2	TRBJ2-3	-	TRBV7-3	CASATGTSGTDTQYF	TGTGCCAGCGCAACCGGGACTAGCGGCACAGATACGCAGTATTTT
-	TRBJ1-2	-	TRBV6-5	CASSKTAYYGYTF	TGTGCCAGCAGTAAGACAGCTTACTATGGCTACACCTTC